A single sample is the source of the 10 T cell receptor beta chains below, sequenced in a study of blood T cell repertoires in COVID-19. Repertoires were generated with immunoSEQ multiplex PCR, while TCRdb's copy carries only in-frame clones and drops some. Seen here are 90,000 to 120,000 clones, about 88% observed once, and the top ten hold more than 4.5%. The sequencing input was peripheral blood. Receptor source: a human donor in a cohort sampled during active COVID-19.

This clone was seen once. J is TRBJ1-5 and V is TRBV7-8, with 7 bases matching TRBD1. V trimming: 2 bases; J trimming: 6 bases; junction bases outside the gene matches: 10. Germline loops: CDR1 SGHVS, CDR2 FQNEAQ. This CDR3 comprises 16 residues. In DNA, the CDR3 is TGTGCCAGCAGCTTAAAAGGCAGGGGGATCGCTCAGCCCCAGCATTTT. It encodes CASSLKGRGIAQPQHF.

V and J are TRBV4-3 and TRBJ1-2; no reliable D call. V lost 0 bases to trimming and J lost 1 base, with 9 bases between them. CDR3 length: 15 amino acids. Germline CDR1 reads LGHNA; CDR2 reads YSLEER. This CDR3 is CASSQDASVNYGYTF. In nucleotides, the CDR3 is TGCGCCAGCAGCCAAGACGCCAGCGTTAACTATGGCTACACCTTC.

V and J are TRBV11-2 and TRBJ1-2; 9 nucleotides match TRBD1. V lost 5 bases and J lost 6; bases outside the gene matches: 10. Germline values: CDR1 SGHAT, CDR2 FQNNGV. The CDR3 length is 15 residues. CDR3 region: CASSEGTGTLHGYTF. Written as DNA, the CDR3 is TGTGCCAGCAGCGAAGGGACAGGGACGTTGCATGGCTACACCTTC.

This chain joins TRBV7-3 and TRBJ1-2; weak D call: TRBD1 (5 bases). The CDR3 spans 13 residues. Germline V CDR1 and CDR2: SGHTA, FQGTGA. Deletions cut 2 bases from V and 8 bases from J, with 12 bases between. The CDR3, as DNA: TGTGCCAGCAGCTTAGGCAGGGAAGGCGGCTACACCTTC. Protein: CASSLGREGGYTF.

This sequence joins TRBV20-1 and TRBJ1-1; D uncertain. V lost 4 bases to trimming and J lost 4 bases, with 4 bases between them. The germline CDR1 and CDR2 sequences are DFQATT and SNEGSKA (reference sequence). This CDR3 comprises 10 residues. The CDR3 nucleotides are TGCAGTGCTACGTTCACTGAAGCTTTCTTT. Its protein is CSATFTEAFF.

The V gene is TRBV4-1, the J gene TRBJ1-3; 9 bases match TRBD1. With V trimmed by 4 bases and J by 8 bases, 6 bases remained unmatched. The CDR3 spans 14 residues. Germline V gene sequence: CDR1 MGHRA, CDR2 YSYEKL. The CDR3 loop reads CASSRQGQGDTIYF. The CDR3, as DNA: TGCGCCAGCAGCCGCCAGGGACAGGGAGACACCATATATTTT.

The chain is built from TRBV12-3 or TRBV12-4 and TRBJ1-2, with TRBD1 matching 10 bases. This CDR3 spans 13 amino acids. J was trimmed by 6 bases and V by 6 bases; bases with no gene match: 4. CDR3 amino acids: CASRTGGVDGYTF. The CDR3 DNA is TGTGCCAGCAGGACAGGGGGCGTCGATGGCTACACCTTC.

This chain uses TRBV9 with TRBJ2-3, with D perhaps TRBD1 (6 bases). Germline CDR1 SGDLS, CDR2 YYNGEE. The length of the CDR3 is 16 residues. V was clipped by 3 bases and J by 2 bases, with 16 bases between them. The CDR3: CASSARGLTNTDTQYF. DNA for the CDR3: TGTGCCAGCAGCGCCAGGGGATTAACTAACACAGATACGCAGTATTTT.

The gene calls are TRBV7-8 and TRBJ2-7, with 10 bases lining up with TRBD2. V lost 1 base, J lost 0 bases, and 3 bases stayed unmatched. The CDR3 spans 16 residues. Germline CDR1 is SGHVS and CDR2 is FQNEAQ. The CDR3 reads CASSLGLAGHSYEQYF. The CDR3 DNA is TGTGCCAGCAGCTTAGGACTAGCGGGCCACTCCTACGAGCAGTACTTC.

J is TRBJ1-4 and V is TRBV3-1 (or the pseudogene TRBV3-2); D gene uncertain. The CDR3 contains 13 residues. The V gene lost 1 base and the J gene lost 7 bases, with 7 bases spanning the gap. The V gene's germline CDR1 is LGHDT and CDR2 YNNKEL (reference sequence). CDR3 sequence: CASSQAGAEKLFF. CDR3 coding DNA: TGTGCCAGCAGCCAAGCAGGTGCTGAAAAACTGTTTTTT.